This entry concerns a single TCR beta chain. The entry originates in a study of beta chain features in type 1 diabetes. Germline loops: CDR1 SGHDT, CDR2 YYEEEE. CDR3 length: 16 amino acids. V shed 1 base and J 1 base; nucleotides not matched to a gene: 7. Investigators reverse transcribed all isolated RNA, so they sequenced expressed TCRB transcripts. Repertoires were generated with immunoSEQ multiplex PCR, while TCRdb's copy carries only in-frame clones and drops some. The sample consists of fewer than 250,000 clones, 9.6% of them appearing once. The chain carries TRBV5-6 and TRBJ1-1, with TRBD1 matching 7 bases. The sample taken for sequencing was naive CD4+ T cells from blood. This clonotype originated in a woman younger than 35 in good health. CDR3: CASSLLIRTGNTEAFF. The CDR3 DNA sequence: TGTGCCAGCAGCTTGTTGATTCGGACAGGGAACACTGAAGCTTTCTTT.